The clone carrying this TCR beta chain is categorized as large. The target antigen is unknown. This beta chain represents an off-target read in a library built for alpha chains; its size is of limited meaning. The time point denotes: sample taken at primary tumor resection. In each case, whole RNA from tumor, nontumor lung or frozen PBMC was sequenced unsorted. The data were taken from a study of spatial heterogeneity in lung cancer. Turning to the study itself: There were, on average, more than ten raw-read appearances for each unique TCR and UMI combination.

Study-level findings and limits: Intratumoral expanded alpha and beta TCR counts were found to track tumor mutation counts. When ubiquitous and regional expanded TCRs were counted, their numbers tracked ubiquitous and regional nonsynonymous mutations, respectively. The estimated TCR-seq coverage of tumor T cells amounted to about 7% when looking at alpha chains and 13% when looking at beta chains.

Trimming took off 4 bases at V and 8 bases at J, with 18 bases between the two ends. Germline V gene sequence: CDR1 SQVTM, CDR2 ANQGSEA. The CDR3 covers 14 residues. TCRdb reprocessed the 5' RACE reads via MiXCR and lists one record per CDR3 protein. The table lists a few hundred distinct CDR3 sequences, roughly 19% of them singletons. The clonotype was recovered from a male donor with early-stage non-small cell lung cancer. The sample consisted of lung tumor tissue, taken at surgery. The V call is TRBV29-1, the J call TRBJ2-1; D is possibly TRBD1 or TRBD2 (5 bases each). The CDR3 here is CSVATVWLGDEQFF. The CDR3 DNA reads TGCAGCGTTGCGACAGTTTGGCTCGGGGATGAGCAGTTCTTC.